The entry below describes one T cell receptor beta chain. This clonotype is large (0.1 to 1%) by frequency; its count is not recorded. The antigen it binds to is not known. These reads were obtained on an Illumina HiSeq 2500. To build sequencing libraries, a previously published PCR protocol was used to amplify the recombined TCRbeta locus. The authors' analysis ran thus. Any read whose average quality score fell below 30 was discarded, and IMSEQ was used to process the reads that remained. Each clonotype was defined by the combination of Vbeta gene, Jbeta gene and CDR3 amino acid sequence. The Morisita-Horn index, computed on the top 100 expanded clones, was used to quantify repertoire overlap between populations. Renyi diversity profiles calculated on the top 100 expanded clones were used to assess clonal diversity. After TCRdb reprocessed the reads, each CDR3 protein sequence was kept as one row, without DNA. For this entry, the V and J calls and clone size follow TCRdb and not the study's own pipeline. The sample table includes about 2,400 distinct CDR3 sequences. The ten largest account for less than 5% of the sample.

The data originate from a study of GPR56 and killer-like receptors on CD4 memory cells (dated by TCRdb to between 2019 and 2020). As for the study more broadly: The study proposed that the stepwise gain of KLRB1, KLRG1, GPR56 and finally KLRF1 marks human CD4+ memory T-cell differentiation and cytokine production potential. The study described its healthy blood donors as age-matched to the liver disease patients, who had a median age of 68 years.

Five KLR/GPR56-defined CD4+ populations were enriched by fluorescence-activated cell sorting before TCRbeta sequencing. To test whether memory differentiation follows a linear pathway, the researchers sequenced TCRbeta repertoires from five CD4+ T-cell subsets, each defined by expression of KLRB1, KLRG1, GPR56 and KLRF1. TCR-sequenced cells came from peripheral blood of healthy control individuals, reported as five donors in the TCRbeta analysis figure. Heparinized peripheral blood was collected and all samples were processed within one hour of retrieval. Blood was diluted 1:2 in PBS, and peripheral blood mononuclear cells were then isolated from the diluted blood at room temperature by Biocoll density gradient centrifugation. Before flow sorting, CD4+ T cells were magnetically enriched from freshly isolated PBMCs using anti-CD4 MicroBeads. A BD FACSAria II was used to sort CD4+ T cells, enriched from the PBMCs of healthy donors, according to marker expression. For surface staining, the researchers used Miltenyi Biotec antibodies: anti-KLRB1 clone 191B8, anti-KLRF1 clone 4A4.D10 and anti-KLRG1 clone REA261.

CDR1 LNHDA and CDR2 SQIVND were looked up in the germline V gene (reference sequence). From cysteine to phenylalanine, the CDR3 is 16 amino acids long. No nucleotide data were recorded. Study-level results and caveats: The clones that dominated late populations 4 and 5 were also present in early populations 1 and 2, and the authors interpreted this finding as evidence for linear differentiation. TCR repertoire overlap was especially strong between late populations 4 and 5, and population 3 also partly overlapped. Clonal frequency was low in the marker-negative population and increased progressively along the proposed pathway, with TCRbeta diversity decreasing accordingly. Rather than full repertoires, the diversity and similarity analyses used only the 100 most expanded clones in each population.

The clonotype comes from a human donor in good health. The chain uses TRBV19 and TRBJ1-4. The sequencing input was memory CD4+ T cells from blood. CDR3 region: CASSSRGDLPNEKLFF.